This TCR beta chain was sequenced in a study of cytomegalovirus exposure and HLA in healthy donors. General observations from the study: Cytomegalovirus status was reportedly diagnosed by the classifier with high sensitivity and specificity. Likely technical artifact: a cluster of highly shared sequence variants.

The PCR ran on 60 Vbeta and 13 Jbeta primers. Original methodology: A later analysis counted approximately 80 million unique TCR beta chains, some 10 million shared. Sequencing was performed with immunoSEQ multiplex PCR; in TCRdb, only in-frame clones are kept and a portion is missing. The V and J calls and clone size come from that table; D and trimming were worked out from the DNA. Of approximately 170,000 clones in the sample, 81% are singletons; the top ten hold under 1.5%. As to this clone: The antigen remains unidentified.

The CDR3 loop spans 15 amino acids. Germline V gives CDR1 SGDLS, CDR2 YYNGEE. J gave up 3 bases and V 3 bases, and 7 bases lay outside the gene matches. This clonotype was sampled from a man in his fifties in good health and CMV-seropositive. V and J are TRBV9 and TRBJ2-7; the match to TRBD1 covers 9 bases. Sequencing was performed on PBMCs. The CDR3 here is CASSERDRDVYEQYF. In nucleotides, the CDR3 is TGTGCCAGCAGCGAGCGGGACAGGGATGTCTACGAGCAGTACTTC.